This section outlines one T cell receptor (beta chain) sequence together with its context. The data derive from a study of CXCR3-negative and CXCR3-positive naive CD8 T cells. 5' RACE that incorporated UMI labels was used to prepare the TRB cDNA libraries. From the 5' RACE reads, TCRdb lists one entry per CDR3 protein and no DNA. This repertoire includes tens of thousands of distinct CDR3 sequences. The CDR3 is 14 amino acids. CDR1 is SGHRS, CDR2 YFSETQ, per germline. The chain uses TRBV5-1 and TRBJ2-7; without DNA, the TCRdb call of TRBD1 cannot be checked. The sequence was collected from a human donor in good health. Some clones in this sample may be carry-over from other donors' samples. Sequencing was carried out using naive CXCR3- CD8+ T cells from blood. As for subset: CD45RO-CCR7+CD27+CD95- naive CD8+ T cells lacking CXCR3 (TNR3-). The CDR3 loop is CASSAGDGPYEQYF.